The sequence of this TCR beta chain was determined in a study of identifying expanded T cells in peripheral blood. Profiled with immunoSEQ multiplex PCR; TCRdb holds only in-frame clones, not every one. The sample shows about 84,000 clones, around 86% of them seen only once. V lost 6 bases, J lost 7 bases, and 19 bases lay in between. The germline CDR1 and CDR2 sequences are SNHLY and FYNNEI. CDR3 length: 15 residues. The rearrangement uses TRBV2 and TRBJ2-1; TRBD1 is a possible D gene (7 bases). Material: blood. The receptor comes from a person aged 18 to 75 in good health. The CDR3 loop reads CASRVRRGLENEQFF. CDR3 nucleotides: TGTGCCAGCAGGGTTCGGAGGGGGCTGGAGAATGAGCAGTTCTTC.